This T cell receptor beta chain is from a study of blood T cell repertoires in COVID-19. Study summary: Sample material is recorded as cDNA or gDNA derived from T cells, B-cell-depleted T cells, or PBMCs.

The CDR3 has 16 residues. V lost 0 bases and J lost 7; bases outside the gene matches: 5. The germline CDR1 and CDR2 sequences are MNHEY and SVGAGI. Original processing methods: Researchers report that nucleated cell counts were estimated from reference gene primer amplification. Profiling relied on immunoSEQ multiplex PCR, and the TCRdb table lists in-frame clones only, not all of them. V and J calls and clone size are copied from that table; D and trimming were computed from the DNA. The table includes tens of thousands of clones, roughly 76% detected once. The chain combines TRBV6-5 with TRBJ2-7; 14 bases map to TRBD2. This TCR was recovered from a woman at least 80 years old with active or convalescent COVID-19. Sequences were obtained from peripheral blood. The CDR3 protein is CASSYSTSGGAREQYF. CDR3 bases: TGTGCCAGCAGTTACTCGACTAGCGGGGGGGCAAGGGAGCAGTACTTC.